This TCR beta chain was retrieved from a study of T cells in localized non-small cell lung cancer. Study-wide results and limits: Within adjacent lung there appeared a median approximately 60 of the top 100 tumor clones. Uninvolved adjacent lung showed higher T cell clonality than tumor.

Trimming pared 3 bases from V and 2 bases from J, leaving 12 bases between. The CDR3 runs 15 residues. Germline V gives CDR1 LNHDA, CDR2 SQIVND (reference sequence). Assay used: immunoSEQ multiplex PCR; TCRdb lists only in-frame clones, some missing. The table records around 2,500 clones, about a third of them present only once. Remarks on this clone: Antigen: not known.

The sequencing here drew on lung tumor tissue, taken before any cancer treatment. This TCR was sampled from a female donor older than 55 with stage II lung adenocarcinoma. This rearrangement joins TRBV19 to TRBJ2-3; D is tentatively TRBD1 or TRBD2 (5 bases each). In DNA form, the CDR3 reads TGTGCCAGTAGTATCAGCAGGGACCCCACAGATACGCAGTATTTT. Translating it yields CASSISRDPTDTQYF. The complete variable domain, with remaining parts taken from reference TRBV19 and TRBJ2-3, reads DGGITQSPKYLFRKEGQNVTLSCEQNLNHDAMYWYRQDPGQGLRLIYYSQIVNDFQKGDIAEGYSVSREKKESFPLTVTSAQKNPTAFYLCASSISRDPTDTQYFGPGTRLTVL.